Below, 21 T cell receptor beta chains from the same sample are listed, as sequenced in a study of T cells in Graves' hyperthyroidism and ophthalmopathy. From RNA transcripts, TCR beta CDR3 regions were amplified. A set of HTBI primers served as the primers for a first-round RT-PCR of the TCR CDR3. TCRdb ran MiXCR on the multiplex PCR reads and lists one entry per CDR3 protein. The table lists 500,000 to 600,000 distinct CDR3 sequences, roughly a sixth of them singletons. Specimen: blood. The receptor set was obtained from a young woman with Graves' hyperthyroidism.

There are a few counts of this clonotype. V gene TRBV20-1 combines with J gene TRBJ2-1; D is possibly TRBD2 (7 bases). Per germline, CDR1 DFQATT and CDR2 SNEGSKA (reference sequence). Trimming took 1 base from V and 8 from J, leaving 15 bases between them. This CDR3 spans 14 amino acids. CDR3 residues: CSARGGGAGYEQFF. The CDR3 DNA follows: TGCAGTGCTAGAGGGGGGGGGGCCGGGTATGAGCAGTTCTTC.

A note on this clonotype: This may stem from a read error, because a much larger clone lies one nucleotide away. Here the CDR3 reads CASSLGTRSVHEQFF. The CDR3 DNA sequence: TGCGCCAGCAGCTTAGGGACTAGGAGTGTCCATGAGCAGTTCTTC. This rearrangement joins TRBV5-1 to TRBJ2-1, with TRBD2 matching 8 bases. J was trimmed by 8 bases and V by 2 bases; bases with no gene match: 9. The CDR3 totals 15 residues. Germline lookup yields CDR1 SGHRS and CDR2 YFSETQ.

The CDR3, as DNA: TGTGCCAGCAGACCAGTAGGGGGGGATACGCAGTATTTT. Its protein product is CASRPVGGDTQYF. The genes are TRBV5-6 and TRBJ2-3; D is perhaps TRBD1 or TRBD2 (6 bases each). V gave up 5 bases and J gave up 6 bases, with 13 bases separating them. The CDR3 runs to 13 residues. Germline V CDR1 and CDR2: SGHDT, YYEEEE.

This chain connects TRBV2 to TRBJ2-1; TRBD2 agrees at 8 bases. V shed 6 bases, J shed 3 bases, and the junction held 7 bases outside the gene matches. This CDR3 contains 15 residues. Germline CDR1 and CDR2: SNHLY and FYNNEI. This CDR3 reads CASRKTSGSYNEQFF. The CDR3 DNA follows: TGTGCCAGCAGGAAAACTAGCGGAAGCTACAATGAGCAGTTCTTC.

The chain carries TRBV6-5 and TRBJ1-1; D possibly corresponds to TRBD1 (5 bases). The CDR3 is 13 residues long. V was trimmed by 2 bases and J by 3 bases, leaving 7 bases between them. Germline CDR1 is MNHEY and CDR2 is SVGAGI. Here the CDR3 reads CASSYPGDTEAFF. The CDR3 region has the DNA TGTGCCAGCAGTTACCCGGGGGACACTGAAGCTTTCTTT.

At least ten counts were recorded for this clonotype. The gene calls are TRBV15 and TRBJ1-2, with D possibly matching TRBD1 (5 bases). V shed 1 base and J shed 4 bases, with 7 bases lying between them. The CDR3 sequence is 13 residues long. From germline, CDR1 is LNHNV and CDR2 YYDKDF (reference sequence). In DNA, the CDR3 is TGTGCCACCAGCAGAGTTCAGGGCTATGGCTACACCTTC. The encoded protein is CATSRVQGYGYTF.

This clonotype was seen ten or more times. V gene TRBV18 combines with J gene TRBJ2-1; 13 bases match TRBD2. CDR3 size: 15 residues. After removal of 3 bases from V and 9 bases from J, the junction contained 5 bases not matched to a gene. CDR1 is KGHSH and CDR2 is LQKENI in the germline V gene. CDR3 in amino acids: CASSPGTSGKIEQFF. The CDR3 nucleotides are TGTGCCAGCTCACCCGGGACTAGCGGGAAAATTGAGCAGTTCTTC.

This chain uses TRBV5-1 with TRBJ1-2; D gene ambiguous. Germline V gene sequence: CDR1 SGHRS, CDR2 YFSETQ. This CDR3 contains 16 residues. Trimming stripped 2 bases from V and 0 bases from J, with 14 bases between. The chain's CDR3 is CASSFRPGESNYGYTF. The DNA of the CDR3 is TGCGCCAGCAGCTTTAGGCCCGGGGAATCTAACTATGGCTACACCTTC. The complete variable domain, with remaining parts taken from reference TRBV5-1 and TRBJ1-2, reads KAGVTQTPRYLIKTRGQQVTLSCSPISGHRSVSWYQQTPGQGLQFLFEYFSETQRNKGNFPGRFSGRQFSNSRSEMNVSTLELGDSALYLCASSFRPGESNYGYTFGSGTRLTVV.

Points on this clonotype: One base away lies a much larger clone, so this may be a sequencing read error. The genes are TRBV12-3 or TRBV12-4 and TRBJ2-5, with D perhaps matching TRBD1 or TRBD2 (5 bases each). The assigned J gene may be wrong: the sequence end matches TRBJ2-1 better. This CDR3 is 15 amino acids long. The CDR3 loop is CASSYGVRLEGTQFF. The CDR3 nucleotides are TGTGCCAGCAGTTATGGGGTCCGGCTGGAAGGGACCCAGTTCTTC.

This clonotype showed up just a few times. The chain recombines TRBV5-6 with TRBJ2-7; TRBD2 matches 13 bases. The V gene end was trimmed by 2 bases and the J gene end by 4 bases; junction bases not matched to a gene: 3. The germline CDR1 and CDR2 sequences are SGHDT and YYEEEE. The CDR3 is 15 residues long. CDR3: CASSLVTSGRYEQYF. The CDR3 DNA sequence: TGTGCCAGCAGCTTAGTGACTAGCGGGAGGTACGAGCAGTACTTC. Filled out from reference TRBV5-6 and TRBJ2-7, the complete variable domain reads DAGVTQSPTHLIKTRGQQVTLRCSPKSGHDTVSWYQQALGQGPQFIFQYYEEEERQRGNFPDRFSGHQFPNYSSELNVNALLLGDSALYLCASSLVTSGRYEQYFGPGTRLTVT.

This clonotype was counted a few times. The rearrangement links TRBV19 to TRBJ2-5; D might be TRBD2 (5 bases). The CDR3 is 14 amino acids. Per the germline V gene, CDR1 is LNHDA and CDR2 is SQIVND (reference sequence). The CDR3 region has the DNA TGTGCTACAAGACGGGGAGATCTCGCCGAGACCCAGTACTTC. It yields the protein CATRRGDLAETQYF.

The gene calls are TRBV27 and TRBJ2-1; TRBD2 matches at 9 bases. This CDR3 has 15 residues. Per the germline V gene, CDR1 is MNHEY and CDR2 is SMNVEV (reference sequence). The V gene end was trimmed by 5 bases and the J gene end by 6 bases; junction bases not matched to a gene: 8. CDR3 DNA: TGTGCCAGCAGTCTTCTAGCGGGAACGTTCAATGAGCAGTTCTTC. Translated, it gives CASSLLAGTFNEQFF.

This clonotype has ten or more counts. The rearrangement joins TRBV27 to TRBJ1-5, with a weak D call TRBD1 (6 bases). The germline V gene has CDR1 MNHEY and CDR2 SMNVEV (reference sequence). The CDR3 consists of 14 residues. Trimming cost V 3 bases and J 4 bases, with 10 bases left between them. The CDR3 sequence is CASSFGGRNQPQHF. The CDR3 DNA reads TGTGCCAGCAGTTTCGGGGGGCGTAATCAGCCCCAGCATTTT.

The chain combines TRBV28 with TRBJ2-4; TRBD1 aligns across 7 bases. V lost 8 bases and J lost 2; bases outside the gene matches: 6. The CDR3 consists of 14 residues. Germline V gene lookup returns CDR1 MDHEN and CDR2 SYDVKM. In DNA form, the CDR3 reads TGTGCCAGCGCTATGGGACAGCCCAAAAACATTCAGTACTTC. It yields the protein CASAMGQPKNIQYF.

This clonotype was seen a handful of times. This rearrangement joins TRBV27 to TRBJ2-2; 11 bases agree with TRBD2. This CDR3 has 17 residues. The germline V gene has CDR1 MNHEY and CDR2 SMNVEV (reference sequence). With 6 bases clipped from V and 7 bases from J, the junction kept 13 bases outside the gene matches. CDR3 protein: CASSHLTSGSWIGELFF. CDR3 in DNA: TGTGCCAGCAGCCACCTAACTAGCGGGAGTTGGATCGGGGAGCTGTTTTTT.

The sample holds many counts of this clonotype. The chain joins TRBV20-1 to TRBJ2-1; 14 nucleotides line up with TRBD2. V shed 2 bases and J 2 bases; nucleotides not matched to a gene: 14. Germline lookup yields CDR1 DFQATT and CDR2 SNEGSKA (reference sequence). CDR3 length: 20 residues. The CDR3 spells CSARLLHGTSGGRTYNEQFF. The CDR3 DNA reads TGCAGTGCTAGACTCCTTCACGGGACTAGCGGGGGAAGGACCTACAATGAGCAGTTCTTC.

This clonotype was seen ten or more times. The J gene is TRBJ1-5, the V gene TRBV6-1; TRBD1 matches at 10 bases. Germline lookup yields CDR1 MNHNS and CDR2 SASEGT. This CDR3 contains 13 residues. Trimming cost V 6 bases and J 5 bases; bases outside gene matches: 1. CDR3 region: CASRDRGDQPQHF. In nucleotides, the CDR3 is TGTGCCAGCAGGGACAGGGGGGATCAGCCCCAGCATTTT.

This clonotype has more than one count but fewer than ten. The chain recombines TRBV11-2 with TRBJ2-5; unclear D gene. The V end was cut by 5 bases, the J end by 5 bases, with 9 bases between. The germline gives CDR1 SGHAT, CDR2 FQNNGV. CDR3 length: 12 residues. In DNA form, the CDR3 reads TGTGCCAGCAGCCCCCGGTGGGAGACCCAGTACTTC. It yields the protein CASSPRWETQYF.

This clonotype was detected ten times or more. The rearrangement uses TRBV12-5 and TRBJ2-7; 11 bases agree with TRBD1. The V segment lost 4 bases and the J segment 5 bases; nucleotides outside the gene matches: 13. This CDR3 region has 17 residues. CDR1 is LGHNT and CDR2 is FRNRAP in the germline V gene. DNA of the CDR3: TGTGCTAGTGGTTCGCCCCCGGTCCGGACAGGGGGCCACGAGCAGTACTTC. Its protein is CASGSPPVRTGGHEQYF.

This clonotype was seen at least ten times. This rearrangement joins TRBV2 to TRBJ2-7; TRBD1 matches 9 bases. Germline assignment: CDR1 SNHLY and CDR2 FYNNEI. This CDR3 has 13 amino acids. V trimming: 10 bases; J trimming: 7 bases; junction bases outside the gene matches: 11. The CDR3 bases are TGTGCCACCATGTCCGGGACAGGGTGGGAGCAGTACTTC. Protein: CATMSGTGWEQYF.

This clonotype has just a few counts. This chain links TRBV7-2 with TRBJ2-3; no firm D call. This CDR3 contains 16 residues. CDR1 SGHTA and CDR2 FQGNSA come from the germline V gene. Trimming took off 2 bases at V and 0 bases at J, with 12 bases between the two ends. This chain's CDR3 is CASSLFGSASTDTQYF. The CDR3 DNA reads TGTGCCAGCAGCTTATTTGGCTCAGCTAGCACAGATACGCAGTATTTT.